These T cell receptor beta chains were read from a single sample in a study of T-cell reconstitution after alpha-beta-depleted transplantation in children. TCRdb reprocessed the PCR reads with MiXCR, giving one entry per CDR3 protein. Among 90,000 to 100,000 distinct CDR3 sequences listed, around a quarter were seen once. The sample consisted of PBMCs, taken before TCRalphabeta/CD19-depleted stem cell transplant. These receptor sequences come from a boy between 2 and 10 years old with acute lymphoblastic leukemia, due to receive a stem cell transplant. Both conserved end residues are part of each CDR3. Fields, in order: D gene, J gene, V gene, clone size, CDR3 protein, CDR3 DNA. A D gene is named only where the DNA matches it firmly. Only part of the rows carry a size: once, few, many, or a class if the clone is expanded.

>-|TRBJ2-7|TRBV7-9|few
CASSPVRGLADEQYF
TGTGCCAGCAGCCCGGTGCGGGGACTGGCCGACGAGCAGTACTTC
>-|TRBJ2-6|TRBV6-1|-
CASGTTGSGANVLTF
TGTGCCAGCGGGACCACAGGGTCTGGGGCCAACGTCCTGACTTTC
>-|TRBJ2-3|TRBV28|-
CASSLLLAMSTDTQYF
TGTGCCAGCAGTTTACTACTCGCGATGAGCACAGATACGCAGTATTTT
>-|TRBJ1-2|TRBV15|few
CATTTSGTAPRGYTF
TGTGCCACCACCACTTCCGGGACGGCCCCCCGGGGCTACACCTTC
>TRBD1|TRBJ2-5|TRBV7-8|-
CASSTQGAVETQYF
TGTGCCAGCAGCACCCAGGGGGCCGTAGAGACCCAGTACTTC
>-|TRBJ2-2|TRBV11-2|many
CASSSGDITGELFF
TGTGCCAGCAGCTCGGGGGACATCACCGGGGAGCTGTTTTTT
>TRBD2|TRBJ2-3|TRBV7-9|-
CASSLGTRRDTQYF
TGTGCCAGCAGCTTAGGGACTAGGAGAGATACGCAGTATTTT
>TRBD2|TRBJ2-7|TRBV7-9|many
CASSRGLAEGFAYEQYF
TGTGCCAGCAGCCGTGGACTAGCGGAGGGATTTGCCTACGAGCAGTACTTC
>-|TRBJ2-2|TRBV12-3/TRBV12-4|few
CASRLSSGFTGELFF
TGTGCCAGCAGGCTTTCGAGTGGGTTCACCGGGGAGCTGTTTTTT
>-|TRBJ2-2|TRBV19|-
CASSGSAATNTGELFF
TGTGCCAGTAGTGGTTCGGCGGCCACGAACACCGGGGAGCTGTTTTTT
>TRBD1|TRBJ2-7|TRBV20-1|few
CSAPTRTGFVEQYF
TGCAGTGCTCCCACTCGGACAGGGTTCGTCGAGCAGTACTTC
>TRBD1|TRBJ2-5|TRBV20-1|once
CSASVSGQGKQETQYF
TGCAGTGCTTCCGTTTCCGGACAGGGCAAGCAAGAGACCCAGTACTTC
>-|TRBJ2-6|TRBV27|few
CASSPPRSGGAAGANVLTF
TGTGCCAGCAGTCCGCCTCGCAGCGGAGGGGCTGCAGGGGCCAACGTCCTGACTTTC
>TRBD1|TRBJ1-5|TRBV10-3|few
CAISGEQGAAQPQHF
TGTGCCATCAGTGGCGAACAGGGGGCGGCTCAGCCCCAGCATTTT
>TRBD2|TRBJ2-7|TRBV6-2/TRBV6-3|-
CASRPPGLAGVNEQYF
TGTGCCAGCAGACCTCCGGGACTAGCGGGAGTCAACGAGCAGTACTTC
>-|TRBJ2-2|TRBV27|-
CASSLTGTGELFF
TGTGCCAGCAGTTTAACGGGAACCGGGGAGCTGTTTTTT
>-|TRBJ2-4|TRBV30|-
CAWSRIAKNIQYF
TGTGCCTGGAGTCGCATAGCCAAAAACATTCAGTACTTC
>-|TRBJ2-5|TRBV4-1|-
CASSRRHQETQYF
TGCGCCAGCAGTCGGCGCCACCAAGAGACCCAGTACTTC
>-|TRBJ2-1|TRBV4-3|many
CASSSWENEQFF
TGCGCCAGCAGCTCCTGGGAAAATGAGCAGTTCTTC
>-|TRBJ1-1|TRBV30|-
CAWSGDGLNTEAFF
TGTGCCTGGAGTGGGGACGGCCTGAACACTGAAGCTTTCTTT
>-|TRBJ2-2|TRBV5-5|many
CASSQQGGLTGELFF
TGTGCCAGCAGCCAACAAGGGGGGCTCACCGGGGAGCTGTTTTTT
>-|TRBJ2-7|TRBV10-3|-
CAMGGRRSPYEQYF
TGTGCCATGGGGGGGCGGAGGAGTCCCTACGAGCAGTACTTC
>-|TRBJ2-1|TRBV6-1|-
CASSAESGGLSEQFF
TGTGCCAGCAGTGCCGAGAGCGGAGGGTTATCCGAGCAGTTCTTC
>-|TRBJ2-1|TRBV7-2|few
CASSLVGGFDNEQFF
TGTGCCAGCAGCTTAGTTGGGGGCTTCGACAATGAGCAGTTCTTC
>-|TRBJ2-7|TRBV28|-
CASNGGYEQYF
TGTGCCAGCAACGGAGGGTACGAGCAGTACTTC
>TRBD2|TRBJ2-5|TRBV29-1|few
CSVAGTSGGASETQYF
TGCAGCGTTGCCGGGACTAGCGGAGGGGCCTCAGAGACCCAGTACTTC
>-|TRBJ2-5|TRBV5-6|-
CASSFLTMETQYF
TGTGCCAGCAGCTTCCTCACGATGGAGACCCAGTACTTC
>-|TRBJ2-1|TRBV20-1|-
CSAKVLGGVYNEQFF
TGCAGTGCTAAAGTTTTGGGCGGGGTCTACAATGAGCAGTTCTTC
>-|TRBJ1-1|TRBV6-6|-
CASSNPTGEAFF
TGTGCCAGCAGTAACCCTACGGGTGAAGCTTTCTTT
>-|TRBJ2-1|TRBV11-2|-
CASSLAERYGEQFF
TGTGCCAGCAGCTTAGCGGAGCGGTATGGTGAGCAGTTCTTC
>-|TRBJ2-1|TRBV7-2|-
CASSRNRYNEQFF
TGTGCCAGCAGCAGAAATAGGTACAATGAGCAGTTCTTC
>TRBD2|TRBJ2-3|TRBV6-2/TRBV6-3|-
CASSYSISLSTEREKNTQYF
TGTGCCAGCAGTTACTCCATCTCCCTTTCGACCGAGCGGGAGAAGAATACGCAGTATTTT